What follows describes a single TCR beta chain. The antigen this receptor binds is unknown. Base quality data are lacking; no much larger clone is found one base away. Relative to germline, V is 0 bases shorter and J is 5 bases shorter, with 4 bases between their ends. Its CDR3 holds 12 amino acids, cysteine through phenylalanine. CDR3 DNA is the only sequence kept; it has 36 bases, read in frame from the first base. The CDR1 and CDR2 encoded by the germline V gene are MGHRA and YSYEKL. The data belong to a study of T-cell memory formation after mild COVID-19 (dated by TCRdb to about 2021). Background for the entire study: TCR sequence clusters from the two donors were largely donor specific. In two donors, T-cell clones that expanded and contracted after mild COVID-19 were followed by sequencing TCRalpha and TCRbeta repertoires longitudinally. The cohort was made up of two young adult volunteers, one female and one male, who were previously healthy. Here is what the overall study found, with its caveats: Contracting CD4+ clones appeared mostly in the CM and EM memory subsets, whereas CD8+ clones were enriched in EMRA. Balanced CD4/CD8 phenotypes were observed for clones contracting from day 15 to 85, whereas a bias towards CD4+ was observed for a second wave of clones expanding from day 15 to 37. Whether the second-wave clones peaking on day 37 were SARS-CoV-2 specific was not confirmed. Some responding clones were found in pre-infection memory, which suggests that pre-existing cross-reactive memory T cells took part in the SARS-CoV-2 response. The study covered only two mild cases, and larger cohorts including severe cases with pre-infection samples were considered necessary.

The sequencing machine was an Illumina NovaSeq 6000. cDNA libraries for TCRalpha and TCRbeta were prepared by 5'RACE using constant-segment primers, with sample barcodes and unique molecular identifiers added. RNA was extracted from every sample with Trizol reagent. Library amplification was performed in two PCR steps, and a second sample barcode and Illumina TruSeq adapters were introduced in the second step. Sequencing of the libraries was done on an Illumina NovaSeq, producing 2 x 150 bp paired-end reads. The authors' analysis ran thus. Reads were demultiplexed and collapsed into UMI-guided consensus sequences with migec v1.2.7. Using mixcr v2.1.11, the UMI consensuses were aligned to TRA and TRB V and J templates and assembled into clonotypes. A clonotype was counted as expanded or contracted only if both edgeR and NoisET called the change significant, with noise models trained on biological replicates. For edgeR calls, a false discovery rate-adjusted p below 0.01 and a log2 fold-change threshold of 1 were applied. As an exploratory analysis of dynamics, PCA with hierarchical clustering was applied to max-normalized trajectories of the 1000 most abundant clonotypes. Separately sequenced CD4+ and CD8+ repertoires were used to assign the CD4 or CD8 phenotype of responding clones. The raw public data were reprocessed by TCRdb itself: fastp quality trimming at Q25, MiXCR clonotype calling, in-frame beta chains only. Duplicate CDR3 protein sequences are folded into a single record with the most common DNA and genes. Here the V and J calls rest on TCRdb's processing, not on the authors' analysis. Counted in this sample were roughly 300,000 distinct CDR3 sequences; about an eighth of them appeared once. The biggest ten clones account for 20% to 25% of the sample.

Ficoll-Paque density gradient centrifugation was used to isolate PBMCs. Sequencing was carried out using PBMCs or a T cell subset sorted from them (not recorded which). The chain employs TRBV4-1 and TRBJ1-2, with the D gene call left open. The receptor's source is a young man who had mild COVID-19 (a few samples of this study predate the infection). The sample titles of this study are shuffled in the database, so cell type and time point are left out; the donor was told from shared clones. The CDR3 reads as follows: CASSQDGYGYTF. The DNA reads TGCGCCAGCAGCCAAGATGGGTATGGCTACACCTTC.